This T cell receptor beta chain was captured in a study of radiotherapy plus CTLA-4 blockade in lung cancer. Study-wide context: For 15% to 20% of patients, objective responses occurred, and approximately 30% had disease control.

Clones were sequenced by immunoSEQ multiplex PCR, and TCRdb holds only the in-frame ones, with some missing. The sample contains around 80,000 clones, around 83% of which appear only once. Findings of the study overall: With interferon-beta, early dynamics of blood T cell clones were reported to best predict response.

Patients in the study, people with chemo-refractory metastatic non-small-cell lung cancer, received focal radiation plus ipilimumab CTLA-4 blockade. For this clone: Its antigen is still unknown.

V lost 4 bases to trimming and J lost 0 bases; unmatched junction nucleotides: 11. Germline values: CDR1 SQVTM, CDR2 ANQGSEA. The CDR3 covers 17 residues. This chain links TRBV29-1 with TRBJ2-3; 9 bases are shared with TRBD2. The clonotype originates from a human donor with non-small cell lung cancer who had stable disease on radiotherapy plus ipilimumab. Sequencing used peripheral blood, obtained from a patient treated with radiotherapy plus ipilimumab. CDR3 nucleotides: TGCAGCGTTGGTGGTGGGCGGGAGGGCCCCAGCACAGATACGCAGTATTTT. Residues: CSVGGGREGPSTDTQYF.